This TCR beta chain was identified during a study of CD8 T cells in ankylosing spondylitis. Germline trimming cut 5 bases from V and 6 bases from J; bases unmatched to any gene: 12. The CDR3 has 16 residues. TCRdb processed the 5' RACE reads anew with MiXCR; each CDR3 protein has one entry. Counted here are more than 300,000 distinct CDR3 sequences, 11% occurring once; the ten biggest clones make up about 10%. This clonotype was counted many times. This receptor was obtained from a female donor with ankylosing spondylitis or in good health (not recorded which). Specimen: blood, either unsorted or a sorted T cell fraction (not recorded which). This chain connects TRBV12-3 or TRBV12-4 to TRBJ2-3, with 9 bases lining up with TRBD1. DNA for the CDR3: TGTGCCAGCAGTCCCACCCCCGGGACAGGGCGGGATACGCAGTATTTT. Its translation is CASSPTPGTGRDTQYF.